The 32 T cell receptor beta chains reported below all come from one sample, sequenced in a study of Graves' ophthalmopathy and Graves' hyperthyroidism. RNA transcripts yielded amplified TCR beta CDR3 regions. Following a first-round RT-PCR that used HTBI primers, a second-round multiplex PCR was carried out. From the multiplex PCR reads, TCRdb called clonotypes with MiXCR, one entry per CDR3 protein. The table records 400,000 to 450,000 distinct CDR3 sequences, 20% to 25% of them present only once. Sequencing was performed on peripheral blood. The receptor set was obtained from a woman under 30 with stable Graves' hyperthyroidism.

This clonotype occurred many times. J is TRBJ2-7 and V is TRBV28; D remains unclear. Per germline, CDR1 MDHEN and CDR2 SYDVKM. V gave up 5 bases and J gave up 0 bases, with 8 bases separating them. This CDR3 region has 13 residues. CDR3 residues: CASSPQSSYEQYF. DNA of the CDR3: TGTGCCAGCAGTCCTCAGAGCTCCTACGAGCAGTACTTC.

This clonotype was observed many times. The gene calls are TRBV15 and TRBJ2-5, with D possibly matching TRBD2 (6 bases). The V end was cut by 1 base, the J end by 5 bases, with 17 bases between. The CDR3 has 16 residues. Germline values: CDR1 LNHNV, CDR2 YYDKDF (reference sequence). The CDR3 sequence is CATSRGLGSYSETQYF. In DNA form, the CDR3 reads TGTGCCACCAGCAGAGGACTAGGGTCATATTCCGAGACCCAGTACTTC.

This clonotype was seen ten or more times. The gene calls are TRBV10-3 and TRBJ1-1; TRBD1 might be the D (6 bases). In germline, CDR1 is ENHRY, CDR2 SYGVKD. V was cut by 7 bases and J by 1 base, with 10 bases left in between. The CDR3 extends over 13 amino acids. The CDR3 protein is CAINPGQNTEAFF. CDR3 nucleotides: TGTGCCATCAACCCGGGACAGAACACTGAAGCTTTCTTT.

This clonotype was seen ten or more times. The chain couples TRBV5-6 to TRBJ1-1; D is undetermined. The germline V gene has CDR1 SGHDT and CDR2 YYEEEE. V dropped 0 bases and J dropped 3 bases, with 9 bases sitting between them. CDR3 size: 14 residues. The DNA of the CDR3 is TGTGCCAGCAGCTTGGGGGATCGGTACACTGAAGCTTTCTTT. It specifies CASSLGDRYTEAFF. Full variable domain (remainder filled in from reference TRBV5-6 and TRBJ1-1): DAGVTQSPTHLIKTRGQQVTLRCSPKSGHDTVSWYQQALGQGPQFIFQYYEEEERQRGNFPDRFSGHQFPNYSSELNVNALLLGDSALYLCASSLGDRYTEAFFGQGTRLTVV.

This clonotype was seen at least ten times. J is TRBJ2-7 and V is TRBV10-2; D call uncertain. Germline CDR1 is WSHSY and CDR2 is SAAADI. V was cut by 9 bases and J by 3 bases, with 18 bases left in between. The CDR3 is 14 residues long. The CDR3 DNA reads as TGCGCCAGTTCCCCGGCAGCAACTAACTACGAGCAGTACTTC. This translates into CASSPAATNYEQYF.

This clonotype was seen repeatedly, ten times or more. A much larger clone sits a single nucleotide away, making a read error possible. The conserved closing phenylalanine or tryptophan is absent in this CDR3, likely reflecting a read error. This rearrangement joins TRBV12-3 or TRBV12-4 to TRBJ2-2; 11 bases match TRBD2. Trimming at V came to 3 bases and at J to 5 bases, leaving 8 bases not matched to a gene. The CDR3 loop spans 17 amino acids. CDR3 in DNA: TGTGCCAGCAGTTTGCAGCTAGCGGGAGGAGATACCGGGGAGCTGTTTTAT. This translates into CASSLQLAGGDTGELFY.

This clonotype was seen repeatedly, ten times or more. The CDR3 region is CATQGPLASGELFF. The CDR3 nucleotides read TGTGCCACCCAGGGACCGCTTGCGAGCGGGGAGCTGTTTTTT. V is TRBV24-1 and J is TRBJ2-2; either TRBD1 or TRBD2 may supply D (5 bases each). CDR3 length equals 14 residues. Germline assignment: CDR1 KGHDR and CDR2 SFDVKD. V was trimmed by 9 bases and J by 7 bases, leaving 17 bases between them.

Regarding this clonotype: Germline and junction disagree at one end, which may indicate a read error. The CDR3 reads CASSSDIMNTDALF. In DNA, the CDR3 is TGTGCCAGCAGTTCGGACATAATGAACACTGATGCTCTCTTT. The V gene is TRBV12-3 or TRBV12-4, the J gene TRBJ1-1; maybe TRBD1 (5 bases). The CDR3 consists of 14 residues.

This clonotype was detected only once. The gene calls are TRBV7-9 and TRBJ2-7; perhaps TRBD2 as D (6 bases). Per germline, CDR1 SEHNR and CDR2 FQNEAQ (reference sequence). The CDR3 runs 14 residues. The V end was cut by 1 base, the J end by 1 base, with 8 bases between. CDR3 bases: TGTGCCAGCAGCTTAGTAGCGGAATCCTACGAGCAGTACTTC. It specifies CASSLVAESYEQYF.

This clonotype was counted at least ten times. CDR3 loop: CAWSFKSSQRELFF. CDR3 sequence (DNA): TGTGCCTGGAGTTTCAAGTCCAGCCAGCGGGAGCTGTTTTTT. The chain is built from TRBV30 and TRBJ2-2; D uncertain. The germline V gene encodes CDR1 GTSNPN and CDR2 SVGIG (reference sequence). The V gene lost 2 bases and the J gene lost 9 bases, with 16 bases spanning the gap. CDR3 length: 14 amino acids. Using reference TRBV30 and TRBJ2-2 for the parts outside the CDR3, the full variable domain is SQTIHQWPATLVQPVGSPLSLECTVEGTSNPNLYWYRQAAGRGLQLLFYSVGIGQISSEVPQNLSASRPQDRQFILSSKKLLLSDSGFYLCAWSFKSSQRELFFGEGSRLTVL.

In its sample, this clonotype was seen many times. The chain has TRBV30 and TRBJ2-5; D is unclear. The CDR3 is 12 amino acids. The ends were cut back, 1 base at V and 5 bases at J, with 8 bases in the middle. In germline, CDR1 is GTSNPN, CDR2 SVGIG (reference sequence). The CDR3 spells CAWSDSGETQYF. The DNA for the CDR3 is TGTGCCTGGAGTGACTCCGGGGAGACCCAGTACTTC. The whole variable domain, remainder taken from reference TRBV30 and TRBJ2-5, is SQTIHQWPATLVQPVGSPLSLECTVEGTSNPNLYWYRQAAGRGLQLLFYSVGIGQISSEVPQNLSASRPQDRQFILSSKKLLLSDSGFYLCAWSDSGETQYFGPGTRLLVL.

This clonotype was found many times. The gene calls are TRBV29-1 and TRBJ2-7; 8 bases are a match to TRBD2. Unmatched junction bases numbered 10, after V lost 3 bases and J lost 3 bases. The CDR3 is 15 residues long. Germline assignment: CDR1 SQVTM and CDR2 ANQGSEA. The CDR3 reads CSVDLAGNPGYEQYF. The CDR3 DNA is TGCAGCGTTGACCTAGCGGGCAACCCTGGCTACGAGCAGTACTTC.

This clonotype appeared many times. The V call is TRBV6-5, the J call TRBJ1-2; 7 nucleotides align to TRBD1. CDR3 length: 16 residues. With V trimmed by 2 bases and J by 0 bases, 6 bases remained unmatched. Germline CDR1 MNHEY, CDR2 SVGAGI. The CDR3: CASSYPGDRTNYGYTF. CDR3 nucleotides: TGTGCCAGCAGTTACCCGGGGGACAGAACTAACTATGGCTACACCTTC.

The gene calls are TRBV2 and TRBJ2-5; D is uncertain. The CDR3 loop spans 16 amino acids. Germline V gives CDR1 SNHLY, CDR2 FYNNEI. V was shortened by 5 bases and J by 2 bases, with 18 bases between the two germline ends. This CDR3 is CASSLSSWASQETQYF. The CDR3 DNA sequence: TGTGCCAGCAGTTTGTCCTCCTGGGCGAGTCAAGAGACCCAGTACTTC.

This clonotype was detected many times. V and J are TRBV7-3 and TRBJ2-7, with 7 bases identical to TRBD2. The junction had 3 bases not matched to a gene; V was cut back by 4 bases and J by 6 bases. CDR3 length: 12 amino acids. From germline, CDR1 is SGHTA and CDR2 FQGTGA. The CDR3 nucleotides are TGTGCCAGCAGCTGGGGGGGTGGCGAGCAGTACTTC. Translating gives CASSWGGGEQYF. Filled out from reference TRBV7-3 and TRBJ2-7, the complete variable domain reads GAGVSQTPSNKVTEKGKYVELRCDPISGHTALYWYRQSLGQGPEFLIYFQGTGAADDSGLPNDRFFAVRPEGSVSTLKIQRTERGDSAVYLCASSWGGGEQYFGPGTRLTVT.

This clonotype appeared many times. The chain uses TRBV29-1 and TRBJ2-2; possibly TRBD1 for D (5 bases). Germline lookup yields CDR1 SQVTM and CDR2 ANQGSEA. With 6 bases removed from V and 6 bases from J, the gap between germline ends came to 11 bases. CDR3 length equals 12 residues. The CDR3 DNA is TGCAGCGTGAACAGGTTATCCGGGGAGCTGTTTTTT. Its protein product is CSVNRLSGELFF.

The rearrangement links TRBV6-1 to TRBJ1-5; 12 nucleotides agree with TRBD1. Germline V gene data show CDR1 as MNHNS and CDR2 as SASEGT. The ends lost 6 bases at V and 7 bases at J; junction bases unmatched: 7. The CDR3 is made up of 15 amino acids. The CDR3 coding sequence is TGTGCCAGCAGCTCCGGGACAGGGGGCTTACAGCCCCAGCATTTT. Translated: CASSSGTGGLQPQHF.

This chain joins TRBV7-2 and TRBJ1-3; 8 nucleotides agree with TRBD1. Germline values: CDR1 SGHTA, CDR2 FQGNSA. CDR3 length: 15 residues. The ends lost 5 bases at V and 1 base at J; junction bases unmatched: 4. This CDR3 reads CASSPQGESGNTIYF. The CDR3 DNA follows: TGTGCCAGCAGCCCACAGGGGGAATCTGGAAACACCATATATTTT.

This clonotype was picked up many times. This chain joins TRBV30 and TRBJ1-5, with TRBD1 identical over 8 bases. This CDR3 spans 15 amino acids. Germline V CDR1 and CDR2: GTSNPN, SVGIG (reference sequence). The ends lost 3 bases at V and 5 bases at J; junction bases unmatched: 9. The CDR3 DNA is TGTGCCTGGAGCGTCCGGGACAGGAAATATCAGCCCCAGCATTTT. Protein sequence: CAWSVRDRKYQPQHF.

In its sample, this clonotype was seen many times. The rearrangement uses TRBV4-1 and TRBJ1-5, with D unclear. In germline, CDR1 is MGHRA, CDR2 YSYEKL. The CDR3 covers 15 residues. V was shortened by 3 bases and J by 7 bases, with 16 bases between the two germline ends. CDR3: CASSHLGLSKQPQHF. The CDR3, as DNA: TGCGCCAGCAGCCATCTAGGCTTGTCGAAGCAGCCCCAGCATTTT.

This clonotype has a handful of counts. A read error is possible here, since a much larger clone lies one base away. Here the CDR3 reads CASSFDRGTGELLF. Here the CDR3 DNA reads TGTGCCAGCAGCTTTGACAGGGGAACCGGGGAGCTGTTGTTT. The chain carries TRBV7-6 and TRBJ2-2; 8 bases align to TRBD1. The CDR3 covers 14 residues. Germline CDR1 and CDR2: SGHVS and FNYEAQ.

Many counts were recorded for this clonotype. DNA for the CDR3: TGTGCCACCAGTGACCCCCGGACAGGAGAAGAGACCCAGTACTTC. It encodes CATSDPRTGEETQYF. The rearrangement joins TRBV24-1 to TRBJ2-5; 7 nucleotides match TRBD1. Germline V gives CDR1 KGHDR, CDR2 SFDVKD. With 4 bases clipped from V and 3 bases from J, the junction kept 7 bases outside the gene matches. The CDR3 totals 15 residues.

This clonotype was seen many times. The rearrangement uses TRBV29-1 and TRBJ2-2; TRBD2 matches 10 bases. This CDR3 has 14 residues. The V gene's germline CDR1 is SQVTM and CDR2 ANQGSEA. J gave up 5 bases and V 7 bases, and 7 bases lay outside the gene matches. CDR3 DNA: TGCAGCGCTCAGCGGGAGGGGGTGACCGGGGAGCTGTTTTTT. Translation gives CSAQREGVTGELFF.

This clonotype was detected many times. This chain links TRBV11-1 with TRBJ1-1; no clear D. V was pared by 1 base and J by 1 base, with 10 bases between. There are 15 residues in the CDR3. Germline V gives CDR1 SGHAT, CDR2 FQDESV (reference sequence). The CDR3 DNA sequence: TGTGCCAGCAGCTTAGGGCGGCCTCAGAACACTGAAGCTTTCTTT. It translates to CASSLGRPQNTEAFF. The variable domain in full, with the rest retrieved from reference TRBV11-1 and TRBJ1-1, is EAEVAQSPRYKITEKSQAVAFWCDPISGHATLYWYRQILGQGPELLVQFQDESVVDDSQLPKDRFSAERLKGVDSTLKIQPAELGDSAMYLCASSLGRPQNTEAFFGQGTRLTVV.

At least ten counts were recorded for this clonotype. The rearrangement links TRBV28 to TRBJ2-7, with TRBD1 matching over 7 bases. The CDR3 runs 13 residues. Germline CDR1 reads MDHEN; CDR2 reads SYDVKM. Germline trimming cut 9 bases from V and 3 bases from J; bases unmatched to any gene: 8. DNA of the CDR3: TGTGCCAGTACTACGGGACAGTTCTACGAGCAGTACTTC. Translated: CASTTGQFYEQYF.

This clonotype was detected ten times or more. The rearrangement joins TRBV5-5 to TRBJ2-7; 7 bases fit TRBD2. The CDR3 loop spans 15 amino acids. Unmatched junction bases numbered 8, after V lost 4 bases and J lost 1 base. Germline V gene sequence: CDR1 SGHKS, CDR2 YYEKEE (reference sequence). CDR3 nucleotides: TGTGCCAGCAGCCCCTTCAGCGGGGAGTCCTACGAGCAGTACTTC. It is translated as CASSPFSGESYEQYF.

This clonotype occurred a few times. This chain connects TRBV2 to TRBJ1-1; unclear D gene. Germline V gene sequence: CDR1 SNHLY, CDR2 FYNNEI. The CDR3 has 14 amino acids. Trimming cost V 7 bases and J 1 base, with 13 bases left between them. The DNA for the CDR3 is TGTGCCAGCACCGCTCGGCGAGAGAACACTGAAGCTTTCTTT. Protein product: CASTARRENTEAFF.

The CDR3 DNA reads TGTGCCACCAGTGCCAATAATCAGCCCCAGCATTTT. As protein: CATSANNQPQHF. The gene calls are TRBV24-1 and TRBJ1-5; D not certain. Germline assignment: CDR1 KGHDR and CDR2 SFDVKD. The V end was cut by 5 bases, the J end by 4 bases, with 5 bases between. This CDR3 has 12 residues.

This clonotype was counted many times. The chain joins TRBV12-3 or TRBV12-4 to TRBJ1-5, with 7 bases that match TRBD1. This CDR3 is 15 amino acids long. The ends lost 6 bases at V and 1 base at J; junction bases unmatched: 6. CDR3 DNA: TGTGCCAGCAGGCCACAGGGGTCAAGCAATCAGCCCCAGCATTTT. It is translated as CASRPQGSSNQPQHF.

This clonotype has more than one count but fewer than ten. The rearrangement uses TRBV19 and TRBJ2-2; D might be TRBD2 (6 bases). The CDR3 spans 14 residues. Germline CDR1 reads LNHDA; CDR2 reads SQIVND (reference sequence). V lost 3 bases to trimming and J lost 4 bases, with 9 bases between them. The DNA for the CDR3 is TGTGCCAGTAGTATCCGGGAGCCCACCGGGGAGCTGTTTTTT. Translation gives CASSIREPTGELFF.

This clonotype was detected ten times or more. The rearrangement links TRBV12-3 or TRBV12-4 to TRBJ1-3; 7 bases are a match to TRBD1. The CDR3 contains 14 residues. Trimming took 6 bases from V and 4 from J; bases not matched to a gene: 6. CDR3 in amino acids: CASSLTGRGNTIYF. The DNA of the CDR3 is TGTGCCAGCAGCTTGACAGGGCGCGGAAACACCATATATTTT.

The table lists this clonotype with many counts. This sequence joins TRBV5-1 and TRBJ2-7, with a possible D match to TRBD2 (6 bases). CDR1 is SGHRS and CDR2 is YFSETQ in the germline V gene. The CDR3 extends over 14 amino acids. Between the trimmed V and J ends, which lost 2 bases and 4 bases, there was a span of 13 bases. CDR3 sequence reads: CASSFGTVRYEQYF. As DNA, the CDR3 is TGCGCCAGCAGCTTCGGGACTGTCAGATACGAGCAGTACTTC.